This record concerns one T cell receptor beta chain sequence. Its antigen is undetermined. The CDR3 has 15 residues. The trim removed 0 bases at V and 3 bases at J, leaving 1 base unmatched. Per germline, CDR1 SGHTA and CDR2 FQGNSA. Measured with immunoSEQ multiplex PCR; TCRdb has only the in-frame clones, and not every one. The table lists 100,000 to 140,000 clones, about 90% of them singletons. This entry is derived from a study of T cell responses to AZD1222 COVID-19 vaccine. Turning to the study itself: Second-dose intervals near 4 or 12 weeks were combined. Study-wide results and limits: Nearly half of spike-specific TCRs reportedly target variant regions that are unmutated in the B.1.351 and B.1.1.7 variants. White British donors predominated, females outnumbered males, and clonal diversity was possibly underestimated.

The sample here was peripheral blood, taken on day 0 of AZD1222 vaccination. The receptor comes from an adult in good health. This chain connects TRBV7-2 to TRBJ2-7; TRBD2 matches 11 bases. The CDR3 DNA sequence: TGTGCCAGCAGCTTAGCACTAGCGGGGGACTACGAGCAGTACTTC. The encoded protein is CASSLALAGDYEQYF.